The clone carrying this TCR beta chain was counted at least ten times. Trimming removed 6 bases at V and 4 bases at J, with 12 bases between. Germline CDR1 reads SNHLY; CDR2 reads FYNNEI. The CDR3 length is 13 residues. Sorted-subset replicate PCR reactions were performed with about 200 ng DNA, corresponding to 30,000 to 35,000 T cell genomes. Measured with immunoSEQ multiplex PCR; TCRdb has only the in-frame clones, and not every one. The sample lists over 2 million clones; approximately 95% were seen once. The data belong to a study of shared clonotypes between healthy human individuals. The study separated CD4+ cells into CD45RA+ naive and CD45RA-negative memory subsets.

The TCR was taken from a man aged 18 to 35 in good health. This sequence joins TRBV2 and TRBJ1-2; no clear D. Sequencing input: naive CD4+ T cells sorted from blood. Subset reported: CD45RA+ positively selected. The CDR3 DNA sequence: TGTGCCAGCAGGGGTGACGTGTCCTATGGCTACACCTTC. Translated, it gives CASRGDVSYGYTF.